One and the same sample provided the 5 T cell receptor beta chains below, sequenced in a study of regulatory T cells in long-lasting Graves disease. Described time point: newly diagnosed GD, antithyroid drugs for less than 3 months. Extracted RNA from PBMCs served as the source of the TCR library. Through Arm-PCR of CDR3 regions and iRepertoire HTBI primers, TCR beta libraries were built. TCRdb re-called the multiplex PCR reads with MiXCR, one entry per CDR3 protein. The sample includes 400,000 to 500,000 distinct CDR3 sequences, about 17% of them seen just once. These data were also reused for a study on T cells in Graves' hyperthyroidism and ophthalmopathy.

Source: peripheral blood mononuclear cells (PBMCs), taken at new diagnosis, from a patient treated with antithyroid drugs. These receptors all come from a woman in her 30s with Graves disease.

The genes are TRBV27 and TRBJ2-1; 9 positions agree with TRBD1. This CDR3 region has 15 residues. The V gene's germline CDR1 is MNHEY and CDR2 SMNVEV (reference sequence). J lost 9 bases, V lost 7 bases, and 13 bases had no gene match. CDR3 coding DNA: TGTGCCAGCAATGTGGGGACAGGGAACCACAGTGAGCAGTTCTTC. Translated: CASNVGTGNHSEQFF.

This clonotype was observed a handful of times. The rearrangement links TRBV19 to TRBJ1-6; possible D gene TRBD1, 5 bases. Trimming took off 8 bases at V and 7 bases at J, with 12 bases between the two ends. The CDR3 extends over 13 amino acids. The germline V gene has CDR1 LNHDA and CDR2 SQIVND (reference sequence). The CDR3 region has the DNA TGTGCCAGTTCCGACAGCCAAAATTCACCCCTCCACTTT. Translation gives CASSDSQNSPLHF.

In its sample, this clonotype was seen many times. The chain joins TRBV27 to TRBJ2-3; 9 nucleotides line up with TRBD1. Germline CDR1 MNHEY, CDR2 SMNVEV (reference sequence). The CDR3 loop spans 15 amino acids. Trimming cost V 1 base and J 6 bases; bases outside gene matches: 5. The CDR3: CASSLLYRGRDTQYF. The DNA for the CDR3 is TGTGCCAGCAGTTTATTGTACAGGGGGCGGGATACGCAGTATTTT.

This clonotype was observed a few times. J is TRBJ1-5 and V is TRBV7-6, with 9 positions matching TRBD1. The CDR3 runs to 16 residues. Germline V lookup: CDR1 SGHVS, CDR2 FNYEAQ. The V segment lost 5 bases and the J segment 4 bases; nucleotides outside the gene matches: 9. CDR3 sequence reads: CASSPIPGQGNQPQHF. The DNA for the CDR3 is TGTGCCAGCAGCCCGATCCCGGGACAGGGAAATCAGCCCCAGCATTTT.

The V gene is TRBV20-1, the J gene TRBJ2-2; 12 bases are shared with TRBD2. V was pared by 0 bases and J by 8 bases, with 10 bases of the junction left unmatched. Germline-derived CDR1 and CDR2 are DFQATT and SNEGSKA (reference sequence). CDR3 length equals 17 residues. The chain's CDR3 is CSARDRRLAGVNGELFF. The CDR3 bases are TGCAGTGCTAGAGATAGAAGACTAGCGGGAGTAAATGGGGAGCTGTTTTTT.